These 9 T cell receptor beta chains came from one sample sequenced in a study of T-cell memory formation after mild COVID-19. A single record per CDR3 protein comes from TCRdb applying MiXCR to the 5' RACE reads. The sample has around 180,000 distinct CDR3 sequences, roughly 18% seen once; the top ten hold under 4.5%. Sequenced input: PBMCs or a T cell subset sorted from them (not recorded which). Receptors were obtained from a man aged 18 to 30 who had mild COVID-19 (a few samples of this study predate the infection). Cell type and time point are not known.

This clonotype was recorded many times. The genes are TRBV7-2 and TRBJ2-4; 9 positions agree with TRBD1. The CDR3 is 13 amino acids. Germline loops: CDR1 SGHTA, CDR2 FQGNSA. With 5 bases clipped from V and 6 bases from J, the junction kept 2 bases outside the gene matches. CDR3 in DNA: TGTGCCAGCAGCCGACAGGGGGGAAACATTCAGTACTTC. This codes for CASSRQGGNIQYF.

The chain carries TRBV6-6 and TRBJ1-5; 7 bases agree with TRBD1. Trimming took 6 bases from V and 2 from J; bases not matched to a gene: 10. This CDR3 has 16 amino acids. CDR1 MNHNY and CDR2 SVGAGI come from the germline V gene (reference sequence). CDR3 bases: TGTGCCAGCAGCGGCAGGTCAGGGGGTGGCAATCAGCCCCAGCATTTT. Amino acid sequence: CASSGRSGGGNQPQHF.

This clonotype was seen more than once but under ten times. The chain carries TRBV9 and TRBJ1-4; D is undetermined. Germline values: CDR1 SGDLS, CDR2 YYNGEE. CDR3 size: 13 residues. Trimming shortened V by 4 bases and J by 5 bases, and 9 bases separated the two germline ends. The CDR3 is CASSRTPNEKLFF. The CDR3 bases are TGTGCCAGCAGCCGGACCCCGAATGAAAAACTGTTTTTT. Supplemented by reference TRBV9 and TRBJ1-4, the full variable domain reads DSGVTQTPKHLITATGQRVTLRCSPRSGDLSVYWYQQSLDQGLQFLIQYYNGEERAKGNILERFSAQQFPDLHSELNLSSLELGDSALYFCASSRTPNEKLFFGSGTQLSVL.

This clonotype appeared a few times. This chain links TRBV11-2 with TRBJ1-2; D remains ambiguous. The V end lost 5 bases, the J end lost 5 bases, and 9 bases lay between the germline ends. The CDR3 is made up of 12 amino acids. CDR1 and CDR2 (germline): SGHAT, FQNNGV. CDR3 in amino acids: CASSRPGYGYTF. For the CDR3, the DNA is TGTGCCAGCAGCCGGCCGGGGTATGGCTACACCTTC. Combining the CDR3 with reference TRBV11-2 and TRBJ1-2 gives the whole variable domain EAGVAQSPRYKIIEKRQSVAFWCNPISGHATLYWYQQILGQGPKLLIQFQNNGVVDDSQLPKDRFSAERLKGVDSTLKIQPAKLEDSAVYLCASSRPGYGYTFGSGTRLTVV.

This rearrangement joins TRBV7-6 to TRBJ2-3; 9 bases map to TRBD2. The V gene end was trimmed by 8 bases and the J gene end by 0 bases; junction bases not matched to a gene: 9. Germline CDR1 and CDR2: SGHVS and FNYEAQ. The CDR3 spans 16 residues. The CDR3 DNA reads TGTGCCAGCGCCGCGGGGCTAGCGGGGAGCACAGATACGCAGTATTTT. Translated, it gives CASAAGLAGSTDTQYF.

In its sample, this clonotype was seen a few times. The CDR3, as DNA: TGTGCCAGCCGAATGATGGCTGAAGCTTTCTTT. This encodes CASRMMAEAFF. The rearrangement uses TRBV6-2 or TRBV6-3 and TRBJ1-1, with unresolved D. The germline V and J ends were trimmed by 8 bases and 6 bases, with 10 bases remaining between them. This CDR3 region has 11 residues. Germline CDR1 MNHEY, CDR2 SVGEGT.

V is TRBV15 and J is TRBJ2-1; possibly TRBD1 or TRBD2 for D (5 bases each). V lost 8 bases, J lost 5 bases, and 16 bases lay in between. The CDR3 runs to 14 residues. Germline assignment: CDR1 LNHNV and CDR2 YYDKDF (reference sequence). CDR3 DNA: TGTGCCACCCACCGCCCCGGGACCCACAATGAGCAGTTCTTC. Translated: CATHRPGTHNEQFF.

J is TRBJ2-3 and V is TRBV6-6, with a tentative D call TRBD2 (6 bases). Trimming left V 6 bases short and J 5 bases short, with 15 bases between. Germline V gene sequence: CDR1 MNHNY, CDR2 SVGAGI (reference sequence). The length of the CDR3 is 14 residues. CDR3 sequence reads: CASRSSPGGDTQYF. The CDR3 DNA sequence: TGTGCCAGCAGGTCATCCCCCGGGGGAGATACGCAGTATTTT.

This clonotype was counted only a few times. The V and J genes are TRBV9 and TRBJ1-2, with D unclear. Trimming cost V 2 bases and J 7 bases, with 18 bases left between them. Per germline, CDR1 SGDLS and CDR2 YYNGEE. This CDR3 spans 15 amino acids. CDR3 region: CASSVNGPRWSGYTF. The CDR3 DNA reads TGTGCCAGCAGCGTCAACGGCCCACGTTGGAGTGGCTACACCTTC.